These 13 T cell receptor beta chains were all obtained from the same sample, sequenced in a study of cytomegalovirus exposure and HLA in healthy donors. 60 Vbeta and 13 Jbeta primers were used in PCR. Clones were sequenced by immunoSEQ multiplex PCR, and TCRdb holds only the in-frame ones, with some missing. The sample consists of about 120,000 clones, roughly 78% of them appearing once. The sequenced sample was PBMCs. The origin of the receptors is a woman younger than 45 in good health and CMV-seropositive.

The CDR3 sequence: CATSRDLAANEKLFF. The CDR3 bases are TGTGCCACCAGCAGAGACCTAGCGGCTAATGAAAAACTGTTTTTT. The rearrangement links TRBV15 to TRBJ1-4; D is ambiguous. This CDR3 region has 15 residues. CDR1 LNHNV and CDR2 YYDKDF come from the germline V gene (reference sequence). V shed 0 bases and J shed 3 bases, with 8 bases lying between them.

V is TRBV6-6 and J is TRBJ1-1; a possible D gene is TRBD1 (5 bases). The CDR3 extends over 15 amino acids. The V end lost 7 bases, the J end lost 0 bases, and 15 bases lay between the germline ends. Germline V gene lookup returns CDR1 MNHNY and CDR2 SVGAGI (reference sequence). The CDR3, as DNA: TGTGCCAGCACCAGGGAACAGAAAATGAACACTGAAGCTTTCTTT. It yields the protein CASTREQKMNTEAFF.

The CDR3 loop is CASSSTGGNYGYTF. DNA of the CDR3: TGCGCCAGCAGCTCGACAGGGGGCAACTATGGCTACACCTTC. This chain uses TRBV5-1 with TRBJ1-2; 10 nucleotides line up with TRBD1. CDR3 length: 14 amino acids. V dropped 3 bases and J dropped 2; count of bases not matched to a gene: 1. CDR1 is SGHRS, CDR2 YFSETQ, per germline.

This clone was found a few times. The J gene is TRBJ2-3, the V gene TRBV4-1, with 7 nucleotides matching TRBD1. V shed 4 bases and J 0 bases; nucleotides not matched to a gene: 10. This CDR3 region has 17 residues. The V gene's germline CDR1 is MGHRA and CDR2 YSYEKL. The CDR3 sequence: CASSLRTGLLSTDTQYF. Written as DNA, the CDR3 is TGCGCCAGCAGCCTCAGGACAGGTTTACTCAGCACAGATACGCAGTATTTT.

V gene TRBV6-6 combines with J gene TRBJ2-6; weak D call: TRBD2 (6 bases). This CDR3 is 14 amino acids long. Per germline, CDR1 MNHNY and CDR2 SVGAGI (reference sequence). V was trimmed by 5 bases and J by 3 bases, leaving 8 bases between them. The CDR3 here is CASSRGSGANVLTF. The CDR3 nucleotides read TGTGCCAGCAGTCGGGGGAGTGGGGCCAACGTCCTGACTTTC.

The chain carries TRBV7-9 and TRBJ2-4, with a weak D call TRBD2 (7 bases). CDR3 length: 17 amino acids. Germline assignment: CDR1 SEHNR and CDR2 FQNEAQ (reference sequence). Trimming cost V 1 base and J 3 bases, with 16 bases left between them. The chain's CDR3 is CASSLGGGHKDKNIQYF. CDR3 bases: TGTGCCAGCAGCTTAGGGGGGGGGCATAAGGACAAAAACATTCAGTACTTC.

The CDR3 here is CASSPPREDGYTF. The DNA of the CDR3 is TGTGCCAGCAGTCCACCCCGGGAGGATGGCTACACCTTC. The V and J genes are TRBV6-4 and TRBJ1-2; D remains unclear. V lost 5 bases and J 6 bases, leaving 13 bases between the germline ends. Germline V gene sequence: CDR1 MRHNA, CDR2 SNTAGT. This CDR3 has 13 residues.

The V call is TRBV2, the J call TRBJ1-2, with 8 bases aligning to TRBD1. Germline CDR1 and CDR2: SNHLY and FYNNEI. The CDR3 is 16 residues long. V shed 4 bases and J 0 bases; nucleotides not matched to a gene: 7. Here the CDR3 DNA reads TGTGCCAGCAGTGGGGACAGGCCCCCCTCTAACTATGGCTACACCTTC. Translating it yields CASSGDRPPSNYGYTF.

The V call is TRBV2, the J call TRBJ1-2; D remains ambiguous. The V and J ends lost 0 bases and 1 base respectively, with 12 bases between them. CDR1 is SNHLY, CDR2 FYNNEI, per germline. The CDR3 runs 16 residues. The CDR3 is CASSEALGDFNYGYTF. CDR3 DNA sequence: TGTGCCAGCAGTGAAGCGCTGGGAGACTTTAACTATGGCTACACCTTC.

The rearrangement joins TRBV4-1 to TRBJ2-3, with 7 bases aligning to TRBD1. J was trimmed by 2 bases and V by 0 bases; bases with no gene match: 5. This CDR3 is built from 16 residues. In germline, CDR1 is MGHRA, CDR2 YSYEKL. CDR3 DNA sequence: TGCGCCAGCAGCCAAGAGGGACAGAGCCCCACAGATACGCAGTATTTT. It specifies CASSQEGQSPTDTQYF.

The gene calls are TRBV5-4 and TRBJ2-1, with 8 bases identical to TRBD1. Per the germline V gene, CDR1 is SGHNT and CDR2 is YYREEE (reference sequence). The J segment lost 5 bases and the V segment lost 0 bases, leaving 4 bases of the junction unmatched. The CDR3 extends over 15 amino acids. Here the CDR3 reads CASSLGTGTNNEQFF. The CDR3 DNA is TGTGCCAGCAGCTTGGGGACAGGGACAAACAATGAGCAGTTCTTC.

The chain carries TRBV9 and TRBJ1-3; D gene ambiguous. The CDR3 has 15 residues. Germline V gene sequence: CDR1 SGDLS, CDR2 YYNGEE. V was pared by 0 bases and J by 4 bases, with 11 bases between. Written as DNA, the CDR3 is TGTGCCAGCAGCGTAGCCGGCAGGTCCGGAAACACCATATATTTT. Protein sequence: CASSVAGRSGNTIYF.

The CDR3 coding sequence is TGCGCCAGCAGCTCTCAGACAGGGATGATAGGGTCACCCCTCCACTTT. As protein: CASSSQTGMIGSPLHF. The J gene is TRBJ1-6, the V gene TRBV5-1; 7 nucleotides match TRBD1. After removal of 3 bases from V and 10 bases from J, the junction contained 13 bases not matched to a gene. The germline V gene has CDR1 SGHRS and CDR2 YFSETQ. The CDR3 is 16 residues long.